Listed here are 5 T cell receptor beta chains from one sample, sequenced in a study of blood T cell repertoires in COVID-19. The method was immunoSEQ multiplex PCR; TCRdb's version includes in-frame clones alone and lacks a portion of them. Of 60,000 to 65,000 clones in the sample, roughly 74% were seen once. Specimen: peripheral blood. The receptors shown here come from a woman older than 75 with acute or convalescent COVID-19.

The chain employs TRBV28 and TRBJ2-1; D perhaps matches TRBD2 (5 bases). The CDR3 covers 18 residues. The V end was cut by 3 bases, the J end by 0 bases, with 18 bases between. Germline CDR1 reads MDHEN; CDR2 reads SYDVKM. The CDR3 region is CASSLAGAERSSYNEQFF. The CDR3, as DNA: TGTGCCAGCAGTTTGGCCGGTGCCGAGCGGAGCTCCTACAATGAGCAGTTCTTC.

The chain combines TRBV10-3 with TRBJ2-3, with 14 bases aligning to TRBD2. Germline trimming cut 6 bases from V and 4 bases from J; bases unmatched to any gene: 15. There are 19 residues in the CDR3. The V gene's germline CDR1 is ENHRY and CDR2 SYGVKD. CDR3 loop: CAIRTSTSGRATRADTQYF. The CDR3 DNA reads TGTGCCATCAGGACCTCGACTAGCGGGAGGGCCACTCGCGCAGATACGCAGTATTTT.

Here the CDR3 DNA reads TGTGCCAGCAGCTTGGGCGCGTGGGGCGGGAGGAGGGCCAAAAACATTCAGTACTTC. Encoded protein: CASSLGAWGGRRAKNIQYF. The rearrangement joins TRBV7-2 to TRBJ2-4; 8 nucleotides agree with TRBD2. Germline CDR1 SGHTA, CDR2 FQGNSA. This CDR3 has 19 residues. After removal of 3 bases from V and 1 base from J, the junction contained 14 bases not matched to a gene.

The V call is TRBV19, the J call TRBJ2-1, with D perhaps matching TRBD2 (6 bases). The CDR3 totals 16 residues. V was pared by 6 bases and J by 0 bases, with 15 bases between. Germline-derived CDR1 and CDR2 are LNHDA and SQIVND (reference sequence). DNA of the CDR3: TGTGCCAGTAGCTGGGGTAGCGGATTCTCCTACAATGAGCAGTTCTTC. Amino acid sequence: CASSWGSGFSYNEQFF.

The rearrangement links TRBV28 to TRBJ2-5; D might be TRBD1 (5 bases). CDR1 and CDR2 from the germline V gene are MDHEN and SYDVKM. V was trimmed by 2 bases and J by 5 bases, leaving 9 bases between them. This CDR3 is built from 13 residues. Written as DNA, the CDR3 is TGTGCCAGCAGTTTAAGGGGTACGGAGACCCAGTACTTC. It translates to CASSLRGTETQYF.